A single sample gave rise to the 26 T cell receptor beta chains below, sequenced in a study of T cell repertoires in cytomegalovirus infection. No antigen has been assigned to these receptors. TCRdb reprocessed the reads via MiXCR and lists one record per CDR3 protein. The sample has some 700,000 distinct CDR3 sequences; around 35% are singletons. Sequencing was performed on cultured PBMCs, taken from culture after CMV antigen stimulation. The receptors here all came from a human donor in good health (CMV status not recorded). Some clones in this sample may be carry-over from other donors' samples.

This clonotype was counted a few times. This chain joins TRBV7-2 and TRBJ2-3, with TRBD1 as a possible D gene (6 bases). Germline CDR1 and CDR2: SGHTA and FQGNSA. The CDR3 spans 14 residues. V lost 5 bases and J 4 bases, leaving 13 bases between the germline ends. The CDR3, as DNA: TGTGCCAGCAGCCCCCGTTGGACAGCAGATACGCAGTATTTT. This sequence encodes CASSPRWTADTQYF. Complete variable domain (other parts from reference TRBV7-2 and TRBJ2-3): GAGVSQSPSNKVTEKGKDVELRCDPISGHTALYWYRQSLGQGLEFLIYFQGNSAPDKSGLPSDRFSAERTGGSVSTLTIQRTQQEDSAVYLCASSPRWTADTQYFGPGTRLTVL.

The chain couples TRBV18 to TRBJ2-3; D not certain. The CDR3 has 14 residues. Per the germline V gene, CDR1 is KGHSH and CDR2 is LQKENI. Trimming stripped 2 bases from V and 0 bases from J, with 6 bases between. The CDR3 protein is CASSPSSSTDTQYF. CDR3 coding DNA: TGTGCCAGCTCACCATCGTCGAGCACAGATACGCAGTATTTT.

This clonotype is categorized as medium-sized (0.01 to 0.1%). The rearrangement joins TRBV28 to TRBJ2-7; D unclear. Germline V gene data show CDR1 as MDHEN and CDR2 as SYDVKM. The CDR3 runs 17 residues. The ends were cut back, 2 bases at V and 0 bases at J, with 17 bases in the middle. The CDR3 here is CASSLEYLSGYSYEQYF. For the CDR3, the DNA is TGTGCCAGCAGTTTAGAATATTTATCGGGCTACTCCTACGAGCAGTACTTC.

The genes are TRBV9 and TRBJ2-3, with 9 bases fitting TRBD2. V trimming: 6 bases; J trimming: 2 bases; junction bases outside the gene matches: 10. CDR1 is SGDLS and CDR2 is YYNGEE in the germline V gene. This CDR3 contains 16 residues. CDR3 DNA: TGTGCCAGCACAGGTAGCGGGGGATTTTTCACAGATACGCAGTATTTT. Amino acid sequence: CASTGSGGFFTDTQYF.

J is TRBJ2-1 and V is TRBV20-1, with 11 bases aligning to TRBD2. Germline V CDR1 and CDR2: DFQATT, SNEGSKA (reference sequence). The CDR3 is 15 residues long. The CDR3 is CSANKLAGDYNEQFF. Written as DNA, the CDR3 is TGCAGCGCGAACAAACTAGCGGGGGACTACAATGAGCAGTTCTTC.

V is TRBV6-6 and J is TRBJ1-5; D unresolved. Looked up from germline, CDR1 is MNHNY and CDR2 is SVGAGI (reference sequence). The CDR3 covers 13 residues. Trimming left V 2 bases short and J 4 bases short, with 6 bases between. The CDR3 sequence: CASSYEINQPQHF. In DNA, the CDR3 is TGTGCCAGCAGTTACGAGATTAATCAGCCCCAGCATTTT.

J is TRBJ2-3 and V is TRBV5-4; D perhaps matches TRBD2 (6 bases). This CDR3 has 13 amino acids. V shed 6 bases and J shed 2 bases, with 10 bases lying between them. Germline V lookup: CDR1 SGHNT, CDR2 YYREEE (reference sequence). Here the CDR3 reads CASKASDTDTQYF. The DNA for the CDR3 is TGTGCCAGCAAGGCTAGCGACACAGATACGCAGTATTTT.

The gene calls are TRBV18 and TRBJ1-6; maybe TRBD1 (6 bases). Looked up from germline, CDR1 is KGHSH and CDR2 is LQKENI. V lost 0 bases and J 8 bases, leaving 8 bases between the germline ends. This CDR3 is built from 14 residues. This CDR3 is CASSPPGGDSPLHF. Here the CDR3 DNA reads TGTGCCAGCTCACCACCAGGGGGGGATTCACCCCTCCACTTT.

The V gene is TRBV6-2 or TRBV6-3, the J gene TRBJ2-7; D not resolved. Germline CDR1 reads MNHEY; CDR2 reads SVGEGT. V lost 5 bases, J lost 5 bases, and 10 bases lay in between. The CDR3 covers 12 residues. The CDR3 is CASSPDPDEQYF. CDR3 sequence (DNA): TGTGCCAGCAGTCCCGACCCGGACGAGCAGTACTTC.

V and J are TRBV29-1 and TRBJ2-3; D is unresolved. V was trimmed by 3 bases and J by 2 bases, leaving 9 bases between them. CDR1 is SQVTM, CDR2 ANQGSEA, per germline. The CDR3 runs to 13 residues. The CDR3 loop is CSVEAAYTDTQYF. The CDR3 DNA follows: TGCAGCGTTGAGGCGGCGTACACAGATACGCAGTATTTT.

The CDR3 nucleotides are TGTGCCAGCAGTTACCCCACTAGCGGGAGGGCCTCTGGCACAGATACGCAGTATTTT. Protein: CASSYPTSGRASGTDTQYF. V is TRBV6-2 or TRBV6-3 and J is TRBJ2-3; 13 nucleotides align to TRBD2. Trimming at V came to 2 bases and at J to 1 base, leaving 9 bases not matched to a gene. The CDR3 spans 19 residues. Per germline, CDR1 MNHEY and CDR2 SVGEGT.

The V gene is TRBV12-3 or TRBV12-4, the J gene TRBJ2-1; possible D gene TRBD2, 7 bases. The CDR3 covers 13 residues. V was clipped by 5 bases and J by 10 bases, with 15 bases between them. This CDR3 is CASSKGGGLEQFF. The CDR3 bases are TGTGCCAGCAGTAAGGGGGGGGGTCTGGAGCAGTTCTTC.

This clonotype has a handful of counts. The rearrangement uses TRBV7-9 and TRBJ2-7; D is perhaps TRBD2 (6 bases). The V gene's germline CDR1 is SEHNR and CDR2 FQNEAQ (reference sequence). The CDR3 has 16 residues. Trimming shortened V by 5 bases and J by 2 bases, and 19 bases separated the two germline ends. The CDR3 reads CASSPPPGTYPYEQYF. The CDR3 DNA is TGTGCCAGCAGCCCTCCCCCGGGGACTTATCCCTACGAGCAGTACTTC. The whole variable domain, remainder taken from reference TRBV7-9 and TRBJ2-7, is DTGVSQNPRHKITKRGQNVTFRCDPISEHNRLYWYRQTLGQGPEFLTYFQNEAQLEKSRLLSDRFSAERPKGSFSTLEIQRTEQGDSAMYLCASSPPPGTYPYEQYFGPGTRLTVT.

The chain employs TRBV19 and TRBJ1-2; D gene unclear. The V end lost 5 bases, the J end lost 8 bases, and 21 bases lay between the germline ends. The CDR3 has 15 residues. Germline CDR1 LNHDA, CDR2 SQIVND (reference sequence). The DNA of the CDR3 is TGTGCCAGTAGTGGGAGAGCACTCTCCTGGGAAGGCTACACCTTC. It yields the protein CASSGRALSWEGYTF.

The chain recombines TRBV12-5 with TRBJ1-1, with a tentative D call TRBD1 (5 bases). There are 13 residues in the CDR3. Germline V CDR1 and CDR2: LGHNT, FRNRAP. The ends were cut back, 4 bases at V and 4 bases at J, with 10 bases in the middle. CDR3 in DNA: TGTGCTAGTGGTTCAGGGTCGGTCACTGAAGCTTTCTTT. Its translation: CASGSGSVTEAFF.

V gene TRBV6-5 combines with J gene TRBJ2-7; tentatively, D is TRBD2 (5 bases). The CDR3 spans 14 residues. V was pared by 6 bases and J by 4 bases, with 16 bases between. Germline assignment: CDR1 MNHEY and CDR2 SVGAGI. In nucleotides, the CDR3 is TGTGCCAGCAGCCGGCGGGCTATAGGGTACGAGCAGTACTTC. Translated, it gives CASSRRAIGYEQYF.

Written as DNA, the CDR3 is TGTGCCAGCAGCCCGGCGGGGCTAGGCGGCGAGCAGTTCTTC. Translated: CASSPAGLGGEQFF. The V and J genes are TRBV12-3 or TRBV12-4 and TRBJ2-1; a weak D match, TRBD2 (6 bases). Trimming removed 6 bases at V and 10 bases at J, with 19 bases between. CDR3 length equals 14 residues.

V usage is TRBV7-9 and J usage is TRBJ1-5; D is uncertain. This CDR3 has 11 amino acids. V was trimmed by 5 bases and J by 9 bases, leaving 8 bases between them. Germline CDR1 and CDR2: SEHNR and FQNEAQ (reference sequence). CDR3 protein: CASSAFGPQHF. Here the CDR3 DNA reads TGTGCCAGCAGCGCCTTTGGGCCCCAGCATTTT.

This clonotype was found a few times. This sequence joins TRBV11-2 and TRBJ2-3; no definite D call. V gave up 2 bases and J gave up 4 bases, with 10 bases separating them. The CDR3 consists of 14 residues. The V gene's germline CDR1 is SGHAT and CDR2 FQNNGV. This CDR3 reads CASSLFRRPDTQYF. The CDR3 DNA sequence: TGTGCCAGCAGCTTATTTCGGCGGCCAGATACGCAGTATTTT.

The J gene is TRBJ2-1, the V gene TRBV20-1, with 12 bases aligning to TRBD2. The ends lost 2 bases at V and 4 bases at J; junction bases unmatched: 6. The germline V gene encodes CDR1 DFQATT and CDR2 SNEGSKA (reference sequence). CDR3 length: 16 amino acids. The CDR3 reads CSARSRTSGTYNEQFF. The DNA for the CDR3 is TGCAGTGCTAGATCTCGGACTAGCGGGACGTACAATGAGCAGTTCTTC.

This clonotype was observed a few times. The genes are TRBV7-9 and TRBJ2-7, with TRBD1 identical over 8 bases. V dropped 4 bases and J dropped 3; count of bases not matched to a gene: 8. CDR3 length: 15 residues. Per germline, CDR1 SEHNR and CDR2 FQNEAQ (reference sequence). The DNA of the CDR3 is TGTGCCAGCAGCTCTGGCGGACAGGGCCACTACGAGCAGTACTTC. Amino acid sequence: CASSSGGQGHYEQYF.

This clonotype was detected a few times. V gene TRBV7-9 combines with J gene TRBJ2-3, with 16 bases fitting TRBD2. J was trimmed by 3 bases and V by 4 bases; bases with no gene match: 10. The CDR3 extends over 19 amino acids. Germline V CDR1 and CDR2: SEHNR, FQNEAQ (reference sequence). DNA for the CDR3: TGTGCCAGCAGCTCCAGTCCCGGGACTAGCGGGAGGGCGACAGATACGCAGTATTTT. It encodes CASSSSPGTSGRATDTQYF.

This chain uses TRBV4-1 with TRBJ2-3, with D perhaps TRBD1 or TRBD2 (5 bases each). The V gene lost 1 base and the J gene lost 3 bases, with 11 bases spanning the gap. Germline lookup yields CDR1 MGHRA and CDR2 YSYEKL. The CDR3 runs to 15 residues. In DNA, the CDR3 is TGCGCCAGCAGCCAAGGGGGAGACAGAACAGATACGCAGTATTTT. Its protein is CASSQGGDRTDTQYF.

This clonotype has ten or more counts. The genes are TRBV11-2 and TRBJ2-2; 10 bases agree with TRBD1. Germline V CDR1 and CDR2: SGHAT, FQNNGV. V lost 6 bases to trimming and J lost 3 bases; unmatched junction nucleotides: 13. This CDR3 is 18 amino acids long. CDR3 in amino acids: CASSSRQGARRDTGELFF. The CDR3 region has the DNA TGTGCCAGCAGTTCCCGACAGGGGGCTAGGAGGGACACCGGGGAGCTGTTTTTT.

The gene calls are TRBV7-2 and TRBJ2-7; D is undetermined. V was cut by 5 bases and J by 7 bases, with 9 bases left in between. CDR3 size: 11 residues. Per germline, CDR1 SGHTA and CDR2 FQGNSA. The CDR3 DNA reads TGTGCCAGCAGCCCCCGCTTAGAGCAGTACTTC. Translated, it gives CASSPRLEQYF.

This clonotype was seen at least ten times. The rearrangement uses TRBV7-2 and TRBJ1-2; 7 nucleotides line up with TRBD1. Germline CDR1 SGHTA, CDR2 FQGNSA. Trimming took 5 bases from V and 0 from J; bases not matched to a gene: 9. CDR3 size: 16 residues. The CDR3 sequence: CASSRIFGTANYGYTF. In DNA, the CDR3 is TGTGCCAGCAGCCGGATATTCGGGACAGCTAACTATGGCTACACCTTC.